These T cell receptor beta chains were read from a single sample in a study of long-term antiretroviral therapy in people with HIV. Only in-frame clones appear in the TCRdb table, and some are missing; sequencing was by immunoSEQ multiplex PCR. The table records about 30,000 clones, 75% to 95% of them present only once. The sequencing used unsorted PBMCs, collected approximately 5.1 years after starting antiretroviral therapy. The receptors were sampled from a woman aged 40-49 years with HIV. Both conserved end residues are part of each CDR3.

TRBJ2-1 | TRBV20-1 | 11 | CSANRVAEQFF
TRBJ1-2 | TRBV7-9 | 14 | CASSLEGGTHGYTF
TRBJ2-7 | TRBV19 | 14 | CASSPSGLTYEQYF
TRBJ1-2 | TRBV5-8 | 14 | CASSSTTGKGGYTF
TRBJ1-5 | TRBV30 | 15 | CAWSETRDSNQPQHF
TRBJ1-2 | TRBV6-4 | 11 | CASREGTGYTF
TRBJ2-7 | TRBV10-3 | 13 | CAISPGQGYEQYF
TRBJ2-2 | TRBV30 | 16 | CAWSVSQGAITGELFF
TRBJ2-1 | TRBV5-1 | 16 | CASSPTSGGRANEQFF
TRBJ1-1 | TRBV15 | 13 | CATSRRGATEAFF
TRBJ1-1 | TRBV11-2 | 15 | CASSSLTGQNTEAFF
TRBJ2-3 | TRBV5-1 | 15 | CASSLGAGLADTQYF
TRBJ1-1 | TRBV6-1 | 15 | CASSAKGTGEPEAFF